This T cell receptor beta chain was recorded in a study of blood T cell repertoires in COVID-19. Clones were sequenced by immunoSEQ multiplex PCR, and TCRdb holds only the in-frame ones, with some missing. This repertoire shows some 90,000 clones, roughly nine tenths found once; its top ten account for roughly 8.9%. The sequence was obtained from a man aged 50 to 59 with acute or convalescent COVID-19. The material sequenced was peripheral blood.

CDR3 in amino acids: CASSQDPSPIYF. In DNA form, the CDR3 reads TGTGCCAGCAGCCAAGATCCAAGCCCCATATATTTT. V gene TRBV3-1 (or the pseudogene TRBV3-2) combines with J gene TRBJ1-3; no clear D gene. The CDR3 extends over 12 amino acids. Trimming took 0 bases from V and 11 from J, leaving 8 bases between them. The germline V gene encodes CDR1 LGHDT and CDR2 YNNKEL (reference sequence).